The 6 T cell receptor beta chains below all came from one sample that was sequenced in a study of blood T cell repertoires in COVID-19. Profiling relied on immunoSEQ multiplex PCR, and the TCRdb table lists in-frame clones only, not all of them. This table holds a few hundred thousand clones, about 87% found once. Sequencing was done on a sample of peripheral blood. These receptors were obtained from a man in his fifties or sixties who had recovered from COVID-19.

This sequence joins TRBV27 and TRBJ1-2, with no clear D. This CDR3 region has 14 residues. Looked up from germline, CDR1 is MNHEY and CDR2 is SMNVEV (reference sequence). Trimming removed 3 bases from V and 0 bases from J, with 8 bases in between. For the CDR3, the DNA is TGTGCCAGCAGTTTCTCAGGTACTAACTATGGCTACACCTTC. This codes for CASSFSGTNYGYTF.

This chain connects TRBV18 to TRBJ1-5, with D perhaps TRBD1 (6 bases). Trimming left V 5 bases short and J 4 bases short, with 12 bases between. This CDR3 has 14 residues. CDR1 is KGHSH and CDR2 is LQKENI in the germline V gene. The CDR3 region is CASSEDRGNQPQHF. The CDR3 DNA reads as TGTGCCAGCTCAGAGGACAGAGGGAATCAGCCCCAGCATTTT.

The chain recombines TRBV15 with TRBJ1-2; 7 bases are a match to TRBD1. J lost 3 bases, V lost 0 bases, and 1 base had no gene match. The CDR3 covers 14 residues. Germline loops: CDR1 LNHNV, CDR2 YYDKDF (reference sequence). CDR3 nucleotides: TGTGCCACCAGCAGAGATGGGACAGACTATGGCTACACCTTC. Translation: CATSRDGTDYGYTF.

V is TRBV11-2 and J is TRBJ1-6; D perhaps matches TRBD1 (5 bases). Germline CDR1 and CDR2: SGHAT and FQNNGV. Trimming stripped 1 base from V and 5 bases from J, with 6 bases between. The CDR3 covers 14 residues. The CDR3 DNA reads TGTGCCAGCAGCTTAGGACAGCATAATTCACCCCTCCACTTT. This encodes CASSLGQHNSPLHF.

The sample holds one count of this clone. The J gene is TRBJ2-4, the V gene TRBV5-6; D is possibly TRBD2 (6 bases). Germline V gene data show CDR1 as SGHDT and CDR2 as YYEEEE. V lost 4 bases and J lost 4, with 15 bases in between. This CDR3 has 15 amino acids. In DNA form, the CDR3 reads TGTGCCAGCAGCCGAACCGGGGGACCTAAAAACATTCAGTACTTC. Its translation is CASSRTGGPKNIQYF.

The rearrangement links TRBV6-4 to TRBJ2-2; 10 bases align to TRBD2. In germline, CDR1 is MRHNA, CDR2 SNTAGT. This CDR3 is 17 amino acids long. V was clipped by 2 bases and J by 4 bases; unmatched bases: 7. CDR3 sequence reads: CASSDPLIAGGTGELFF. The CDR3 DNA sequence: TGTGCCAGCAGTGACCCCCTCATAGCGGGGGGCACCGGGGAGCTGTTTTTT.